This T cell receptor beta chain was sequenced in a study of cytomegalovirus exposure and HLA in healthy donors. Measured with immunoSEQ multiplex PCR; TCRdb has only the in-frame clones, and not every one. The sample shows about 360,000 clones, about nine tenths of them seen only once. V dropped 5 bases and J dropped 0; count of bases not matched to a gene: 7. Germline V gene lookup returns CDR1 SGHDT and CDR2 YYEEEE. The CDR3 extends over 15 amino acids. The chain employs TRBV5-6 and TRBJ2-7, with 8 bases identical to TRBD1. The sequence derives from a woman between 18 and 29 years old in good health and CMV-seronegative. The sequenced sample was PBMCs. The CDR3 coding sequence is TGTGCCAGCAGTCAGCCCCAGGGGGCCTCCTACGAGCAGTACTTC. This sequence encodes CASSQPQGASYEQYF.